This T cell receptor beta chain stems from a study of beta chain features in type 1 diabetes. For the study at large: Age, gender and cell yields were similar between patients and healthy donors. Study-level points and caveats: Shortening that was moderate but significant affected the TCRB CDR3s of Type 1 diabetes patients in all four CD4+ subsets.

This clone was picked up a small number of times. Its antigen is unidentified. One heparinised blood draw, averaging roughly 110 mL, came from each donor. Sorted CD4+ subsets: naive, central memory, regulatory, stem cell-like memory (CD45RO/CCR7/CD25/CD127/CD95/CD27 panel). Expressed TCRB transcripts were sequenced after all isolated RNA was converted to cDNA. Approximately 3.9 million reads per sample were averaged for naive, central memory and regulatory samples. This table comes from immunoSEQ multiplex PCR, and its TCRdb copy is limited to in-frame clones, with some not included. Of around 260,000 clones listed, approximately 25% are singletons. The clonotype comes from a woman in her 30s with type 1 diabetes. Sample: naive CD4+ T cells from blood.

The CDR3, as DNA: TGCAGCGTTGTAGGGCTAGCGGGAGTTTCAGATACGCAGTATTTT. Translated, it gives CSVVGLAGVSDTQYF. J is TRBJ2-3 and V is TRBV29-1; TRBD2 matches 10 bases. The CDR3 contains 15 residues. V was pared by 4 bases and J by 4 bases, with 8 bases of the junction left unmatched. The germline V gene has CDR1 SQVTM and CDR2 ANQGSEA.